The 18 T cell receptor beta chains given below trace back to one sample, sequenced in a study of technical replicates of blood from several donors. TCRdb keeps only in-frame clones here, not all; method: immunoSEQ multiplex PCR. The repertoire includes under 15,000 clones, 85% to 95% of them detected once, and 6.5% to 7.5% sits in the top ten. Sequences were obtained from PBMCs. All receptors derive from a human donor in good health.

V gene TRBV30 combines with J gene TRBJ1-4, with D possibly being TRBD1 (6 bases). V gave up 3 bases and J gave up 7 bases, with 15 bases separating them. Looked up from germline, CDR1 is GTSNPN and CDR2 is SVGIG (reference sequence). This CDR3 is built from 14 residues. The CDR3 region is CAWRQGNMGEKLFF. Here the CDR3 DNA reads TGTGCCTGGAGACAGGGAAATATGGGTGAAAAACTGTTTTTT.

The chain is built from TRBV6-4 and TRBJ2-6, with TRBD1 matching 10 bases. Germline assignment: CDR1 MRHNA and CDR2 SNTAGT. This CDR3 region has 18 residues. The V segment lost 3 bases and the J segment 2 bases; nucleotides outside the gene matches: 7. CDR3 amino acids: CASSEEGQGLTGANVLTF. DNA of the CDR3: TGTGCCAGCAGTGAGGAGGGACAGGGGTTAACTGGGGCCAACGTCCTGACTTTC.

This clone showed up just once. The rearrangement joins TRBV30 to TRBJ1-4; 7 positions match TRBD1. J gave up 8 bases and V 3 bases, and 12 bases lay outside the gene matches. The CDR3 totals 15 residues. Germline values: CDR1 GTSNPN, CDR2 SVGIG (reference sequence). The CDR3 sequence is CAWSGSGQVGEKLFF. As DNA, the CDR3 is TGTGCCTGGAGCGGATCCGGACAGGTGGGCGAAAAACTGTTTTTT. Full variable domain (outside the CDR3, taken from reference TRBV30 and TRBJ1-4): SQTIHQWPATLVQPVGSPLSLECTVEGTSNPNLYWYRQAAGRGLQLLFYSVGIGQISSEVPQNLSASRPQDRQFILSSKKLLLSDSGFYLCAWSGSGQVGEKLFFGSGTQLSVL.

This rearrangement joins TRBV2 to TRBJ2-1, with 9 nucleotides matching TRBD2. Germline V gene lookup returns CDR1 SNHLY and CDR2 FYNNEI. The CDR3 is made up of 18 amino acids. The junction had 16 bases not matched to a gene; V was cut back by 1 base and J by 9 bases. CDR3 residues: CASSEVFPGLAAWGEQFF. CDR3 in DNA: TGTGCCAGCAGTGAAGTTTTCCCGGGACTAGCCGCCTGGGGTGAGCAGTTCTTC.

CDR3 protein: CASSILPSSNEQFF. CDR3 DNA: TGTGCCAGTAGTATACTCCCTAGCAGCAATGAGCAGTTCTTC. The gene calls are TRBV19 and TRBJ2-1, with a tentative D call TRBD2 (5 bases). There are 14 residues in the CDR3. Germline CDR1 and CDR2: LNHDA and SQIVND (reference sequence). Trimming removed 2 bases from V and 6 bases from J, with 11 bases in between.

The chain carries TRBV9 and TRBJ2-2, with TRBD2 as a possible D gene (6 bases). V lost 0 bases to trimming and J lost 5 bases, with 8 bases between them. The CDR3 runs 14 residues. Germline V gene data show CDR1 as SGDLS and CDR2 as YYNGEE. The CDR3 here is CASSVGGGTGELFF. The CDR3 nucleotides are TGTGCCAGCAGCGTAGGTGGAGGGACCGGGGAGCTGTTTTTT.

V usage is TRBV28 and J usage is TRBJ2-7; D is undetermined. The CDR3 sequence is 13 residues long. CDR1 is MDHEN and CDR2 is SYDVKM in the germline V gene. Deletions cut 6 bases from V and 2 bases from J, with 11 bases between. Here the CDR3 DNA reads TGTGCCAGCAGCCCGGGTCCCCCCTACGAGCAGTACTTC. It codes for CASSPGPPYEQYF.

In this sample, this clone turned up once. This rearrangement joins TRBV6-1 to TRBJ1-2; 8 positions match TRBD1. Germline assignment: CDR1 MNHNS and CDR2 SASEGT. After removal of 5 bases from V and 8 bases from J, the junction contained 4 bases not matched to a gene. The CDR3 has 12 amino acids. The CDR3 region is CASSRAGGGYTF. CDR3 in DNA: TGTGCCAGCAGTCGGGCAGGGGGCGGCTACACCTTC.

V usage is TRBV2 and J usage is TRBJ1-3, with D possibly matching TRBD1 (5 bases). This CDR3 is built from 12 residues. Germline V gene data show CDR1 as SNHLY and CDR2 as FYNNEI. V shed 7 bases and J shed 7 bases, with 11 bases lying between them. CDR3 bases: TGTGCCAGCAATCCAGGGTTTAACACCATATATTTT. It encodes CASNPGFNTIYF.

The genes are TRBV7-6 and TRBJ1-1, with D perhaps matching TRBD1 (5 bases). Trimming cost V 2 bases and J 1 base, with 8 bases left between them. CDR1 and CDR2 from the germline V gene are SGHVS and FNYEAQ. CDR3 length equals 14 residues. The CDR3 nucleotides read TGTGCCAGCAGCTTACGGGGGTCGAACACTGAAGCTTTCTTT. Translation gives CASSLRGSNTEAFF.

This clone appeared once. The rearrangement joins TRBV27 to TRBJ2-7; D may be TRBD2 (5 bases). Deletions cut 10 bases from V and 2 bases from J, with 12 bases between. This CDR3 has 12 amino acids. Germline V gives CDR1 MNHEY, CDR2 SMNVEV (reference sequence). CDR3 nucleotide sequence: TGTGCCACTGGACTGCAACCCTACGAGCAGTACTTC. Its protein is CATGLQPYEQYF.

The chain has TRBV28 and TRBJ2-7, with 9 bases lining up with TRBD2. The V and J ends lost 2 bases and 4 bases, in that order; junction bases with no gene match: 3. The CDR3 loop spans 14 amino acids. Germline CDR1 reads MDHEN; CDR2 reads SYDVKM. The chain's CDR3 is CASSLRGLAYEQYF. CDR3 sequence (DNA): TGTGCCAGCAGTTTACGGGGACTAGCATACGAGCAGTACTTC. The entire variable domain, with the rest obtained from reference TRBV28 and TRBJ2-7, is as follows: DVKVTQSSRYLVKRTGEKVFLECVQDMDHENMFWYRQDPGLGLRLIYFSYDVKMKEKGDIPEGYSVSREKKERFSLILESASTNQTSMYLCASSLRGLAYEQYFGPGTRLTVT.

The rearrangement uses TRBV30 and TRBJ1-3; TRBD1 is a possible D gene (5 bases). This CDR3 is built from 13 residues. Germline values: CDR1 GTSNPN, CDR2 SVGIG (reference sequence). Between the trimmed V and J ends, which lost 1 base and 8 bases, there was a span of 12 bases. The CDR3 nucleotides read TGTGCCTGGAGTGAGGGGCAGGGCGACACCATATATTTT. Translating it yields CAWSEGQGDTIYF.

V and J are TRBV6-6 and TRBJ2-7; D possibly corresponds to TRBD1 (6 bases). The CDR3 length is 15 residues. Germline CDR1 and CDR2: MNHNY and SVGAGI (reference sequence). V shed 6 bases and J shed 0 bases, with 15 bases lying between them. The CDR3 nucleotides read TGTGCCAGCAGATATGCTCAGGGGAACTCCTACGAGCAGTACTTC. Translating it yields CASRYAQGNSYEQYF.

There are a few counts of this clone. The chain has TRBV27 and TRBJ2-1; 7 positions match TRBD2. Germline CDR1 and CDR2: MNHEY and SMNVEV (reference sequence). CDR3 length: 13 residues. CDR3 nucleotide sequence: TGTGCAGTCGGCGGGGGAACCTACAATGAGCAGTTCTTC. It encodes CAVGGGTYNEQFF.

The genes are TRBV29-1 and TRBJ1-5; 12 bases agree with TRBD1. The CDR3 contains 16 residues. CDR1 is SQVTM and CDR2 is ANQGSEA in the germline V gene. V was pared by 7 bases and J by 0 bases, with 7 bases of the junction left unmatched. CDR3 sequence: CSAAGTGGNSNQPQHF. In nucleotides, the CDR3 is TGCAGCGCCGCCGGGACAGGGGGCAATAGCAATCAGCCCCAGCATTTT. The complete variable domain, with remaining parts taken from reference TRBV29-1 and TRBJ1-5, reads SAVISQKPSRDICQRGTSLTIQCQVDSQVTMMFWYRQQPGQSLTLIATANQGSEATYESGFVIDKFPISRPNLTFSTLTVSNMSPEDSSIYLCSAAGTGGNSNQPQHFGDGTRLSIL.

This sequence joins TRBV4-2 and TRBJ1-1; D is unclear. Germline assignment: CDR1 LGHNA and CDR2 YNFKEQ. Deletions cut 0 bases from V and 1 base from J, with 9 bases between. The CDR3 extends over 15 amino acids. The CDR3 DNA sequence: TGTGCCAGCAGCCAAGATTCTGCCAGGAACACTGAAGCTTTCTTT. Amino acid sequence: CASSQDSARNTEAFF.

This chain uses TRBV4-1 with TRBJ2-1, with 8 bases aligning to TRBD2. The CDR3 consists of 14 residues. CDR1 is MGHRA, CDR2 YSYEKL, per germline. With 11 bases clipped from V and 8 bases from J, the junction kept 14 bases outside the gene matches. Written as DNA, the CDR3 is TGCGCCGCCCGGCCGGGACTAGATTCCTATGAGCAGTTCTTC. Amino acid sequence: CAARPGLDSYEQFF.